A selection of T cell receptor beta chains follows, all from one sample in a study of T cells in Graves' hyperthyroidism and ophthalmopathy. TCRdb re-called the multiplex PCR reads with MiXCR, one entry per CDR3 protein. Here the sample spans about 360,000 distinct CDR3 sequences, 15% to 19% being singletons. Sequenced material: blood. Every receptor here comes from a woman aged 18-29 years with Graves' hyperthyroidism that later progressed to Graves' ophthalmopathy. CDR3s include the opening cysteine and the closing phenylalanine or tryptophan. The D gene is left open where the match is weak. For some rows the clone size is stated as once, few or many, or as a class when expanded; others skip it.

many | - | TRBJ1-2 | TRBV12-3/TRBV12-4 | CATLGQPLYGYTF | TGTGCCACCTTGGGGCAGCCACTCTATGGCTACACCTTC
- | - | TRBJ1-1 | TRBV6-1 | CASSAIQGPEAFF | TGTGCCAGCAGTGCTATACAGGGTCCTGAAGCTTTCTTT
few | - | TRBJ2-3 | TRBV20-1 | CSAARGGDTQYF | TGCAGTGCTGCCCGAGGTGGAGATACGCAGTATTTT
many | TRBD2 | TRBJ2-3 | TRBV5-8 | CASSPSGRAGTDTQYF | TGTGCCAGCAGCCCTAGCGGGAGGGCAGGCACAGATACGCAGTATTTT
few | - | TRBJ1-4 | TRBV7-9 | CASSYKGEKLFF | TGTGCCAGTAGCTACAAGGGTGAAAAACTGTTTTTT
- | - | TRBJ2-7 | TRBV20-1 | CSAEGILSYEQYF | TGCAGTGCCGAGGGGATCCTCTCCTACGAGCAGTACTTC
- | - | TRBJ2-1 | TRBV24-1 | CATSDLRLDYNEQFF | TGTGCCACCAGTGATTTGCGTTTGGATTACAATGAGCAGTTCTTC
- | TRBD1 | TRBJ1-3 | TRBV7-6 | CASSLGTGGASGNTIYF | TGTGCCAGCAGCTTAGGGACAGGGGGCGCTTCTGGAAACACCATATATTTT
- | TRBD1 | TRBJ1-6 | TRBV10-3 | CAAPLQGQLTSSYNSPLHF | TGTGCCGCACCTCTACAGGGACAGCTCACCAGCTCCTATAATTCACCCCTCCACTTT
- | TRBD1 | TRBJ2-1 | TRBV11-2 | CASSWATGGYNEQFF | TGTGCCAGCAGCTGGGCGACAGGGGGCTACAATGAGCAGTTCTTC
- | TRBD1 | TRBJ1-1 | TRBV19 | CASRGQLNTEAFF | TGTGCCAGTAGGGGACAGTTGAACACTGAAGCTTTCTTT
- | TRBD2 | TRBJ2-1 | TRBV7-9 | CASSFQSTSGRAGTYNDQFF | TGTGCCAGCAGCTTCCAGAGTACTAGCGGGAGGGCCGGGACCTACAATGATCAGTTCTTC
many | - | TRBJ2-3 | TRBV2 | CASSEDWRGADTQYF | TGTGCCAGCAGTGAAGACTGGCGGGGAGCAGATACGCAGTATTTT
- | - | TRBJ2-6 | TRBV6-2/TRBV6-3 | CASSSPRPGANVLTF | TGTGCCAGCAGTTCCCCCCGTCCTGGGGCCAACGTCCTGACTTTC
few | TRBD2 | TRBJ2-2 | TRBV4-2 | CASSQGGLAGGESGELFF | TGTGCCAGCAGCCAAGGGGGACTAGCGGGAGGTGAAAGCGGGGAGCTGTTTTTT
many | TRBD1 | TRBJ2-5 | TRBV5-1 | CASSPGTGGLALQETQYF | TGCGCCAGCAGCCCCGGGACAGGGGGCCTAGCTCTACAAGAGACCCAGTACTTC
- | - | TRBJ2-7 | TRBV5-1 | CASSLPPSGPTSYEQYF | TGCGCCAGCAGCTTGCCCCCGAGCGGGCCTACCTCCTACGAGCAGTACTTC
many | - | TRBJ1-5 | TRBV20-1 | CSARGTSSNQPQHF | TGCAGTGCTAGAGGAACAAGCAGCAATCAGCCCCAGCATTTT
- | - | TRBJ2-1 | TRBV2 | CASQNGGPDYNEQFF | TGTGCCAGCCAAAACGGGGGGCCGGATTACAATGAGCAGTTCTTC